This entry describes one TCR beta chain. This entry belongs to a study of cytomegalovirus exposure and HLA in healthy donors. The PCR contained 60 Vbeta and 13 Jbeta primers. The table came from immunoSEQ multiplex PCR; TCRdb's copy has only in-frame clones and leaves some out. There are some 110,000 clones in the sample; 66% occur only once, and less than 2% lies in the top ten. The V gene lost 5 bases and the J gene lost 3 bases, with 11 bases spanning the gap. This CDR3 contains 13 residues. CDR1 and CDR2 from the germline V gene are MDHEN and SYDVKM. The sample consisted of PBMCs. The sequence was obtained from a man aged 18 to 30 in good health and CMV-seronegative. The chain combines TRBV28 with TRBJ2-7; no firm D call. CDR3 sequence (DNA): TGTGCCAGCAGTGTCTTGTTGTTCTACGAGCAGTACTTC. It encodes CASSVLLFYEQYF.